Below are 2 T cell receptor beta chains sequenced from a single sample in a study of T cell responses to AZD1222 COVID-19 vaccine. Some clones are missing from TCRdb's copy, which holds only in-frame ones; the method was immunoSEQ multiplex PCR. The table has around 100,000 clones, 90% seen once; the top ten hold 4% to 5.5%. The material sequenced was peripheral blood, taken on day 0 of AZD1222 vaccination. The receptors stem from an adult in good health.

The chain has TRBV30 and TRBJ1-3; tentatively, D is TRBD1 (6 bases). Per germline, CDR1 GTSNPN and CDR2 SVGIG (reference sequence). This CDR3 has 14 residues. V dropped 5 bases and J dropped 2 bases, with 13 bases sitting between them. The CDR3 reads CAWDTGSAGNTIYF. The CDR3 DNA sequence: TGTGCCTGGGATACAGGGTCGGCTGGAAACACCATATATTTT.

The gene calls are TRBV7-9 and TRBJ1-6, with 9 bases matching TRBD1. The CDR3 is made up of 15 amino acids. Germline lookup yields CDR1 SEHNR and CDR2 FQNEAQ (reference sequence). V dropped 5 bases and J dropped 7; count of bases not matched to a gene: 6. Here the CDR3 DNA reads TGTGCCAGCAGCGGAACCGGGACAGGGAATTCACCCCTCCACTTT. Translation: CASSGTGTGNSPLHF.